The 25 T cell receptor beta chains reported below all come from one sample, sequenced in a study of T cells expressing NK-cell markers. Each CDR3 protein gets one entry in TCRdb, which reprocessed the 5' RACE reads and gives no DNA. This sample's table has hundreds of thousands of distinct CDR3 sequences. The specimen sequenced was blood T cells: a sorted CD56 or NKG2C T cell subset, CD4+ or CD8+ T cells, or bulk PBMC T cells (not recorded which). The receptors derive from a woman aged 18 to 75 in good health.

The V and J genes are TRBV28 and TRBJ2-3; there is no DNA to check the TCRdb D call of TRBD1. The CDR3 totals 15 residues. CDR1 and CDR2 (germline): MDHEN, SYDVKM. The CDR3 spells CASSFPGTVTDTQYF. Together with reference TRBV28 and TRBJ2-3, the CDR3 gives the full variable domain: DVKVTQSSRYLVKRTGEKVFLECVQDMDHENMFWYRQDPGLGLRLIYFSYDVKMKEKGDIPEGYSVSREKKERFSLILESASTNQTSMYLCASSFPGTVTDTQYFGPGTRLTVL.

The V and J genes are TRBV3-1 and TRBJ1-4. This CDR3 has 16 amino acids. Germline loops: CDR1 LGHDT, CDR2 YNNKEL (reference sequence). The CDR3: CASSATTHATNEKLFF. Looking up the rest from reference TRBV3-1 and TRBJ1-4 gives the full variable domain: DTAVSQTPKYLVTQMGNDKSIKCEQNLGHDTMYWYKQDSKKFLKIMFSYNNKELIINETVPNRFSPKSPDKAHLNLHINSLELGDSAVYFCASSATTHATNEKLFFGSGTQLSVL.

V usage is TRBV6-5 and J usage is TRBJ1-1. The CDR3 is made up of 14 amino acids. CDR1 and CDR2 from the germline V gene are MNHEY and SVGAGI. The CDR3 spells CASSYEATNTEAFF.

The gene calls are TRBV20-1 and TRBJ2-1; TCRdb returns TRBD1, unconfirmable since there is no DNA. Looked up from germline, CDR1 is DFQATT and CDR2 is SNEGSKA (reference sequence). This CDR3 has 14 amino acids. CDR3 amino acids: CSARGGQGFDEQFF.

The chain carries TRBV20-1 and TRBJ2-1; TCRdb's D call of TRBD2 is untestable without DNA. The CDR3 is made up of 15 amino acids. CDR1 and CDR2 (germline): DFQATT, SNEGSKA (reference sequence). This chain's CDR3 is CSAASSGGAYNEQFF.

V and J are TRBV7-9 and TRBJ2-3; TCRdb's assignment of TRBD1 cannot be checked, as there is no DNA. Per the germline V gene, CDR1 is SEHNR and CDR2 is FQNEAQ (reference sequence). The CDR3 runs 16 residues. The CDR3 region is CASSKDRTVATDTQYF.

CDR3 in amino acids: CASSLRQGGAEQYF. This chain connects TRBV7-3 to TRBJ2-7; with no DNA, the TCRdb D assignment of TRBD1 cannot be verified. The length of the CDR3 is 14 residues. Germline V gene lookup returns CDR1 SGHTA and CDR2 FQGTGA.

The V and J genes are TRBV7-2 and TRBJ1-2; with no DNA, the TCRdb D assignment of TRBD1 cannot be verified. Germline CDR1 is SGHTA and CDR2 is FQGNSA. This CDR3 has 13 amino acids. The CDR3 sequence is CASSFPDRGGYTF.

The rearrangement joins TRBV12-3 or TRBV12-4 to TRBJ2-5. CDR3 size: 14 residues. CDR3 residues: CASSLWAREETQYF.

This chain uses TRBV9 with TRBJ1-1; TCRdb names TRBD1, which stays unverified in the absence of DNA. The germline V gene has CDR1 SGDLS and CDR2 YYNGEE. The CDR3 sequence is 12 residues long. The CDR3 here is CASSVTGAEAFF.

This rearrangement joins TRBV9 to TRBJ1-4. Per germline, CDR1 SGDLS and CDR2 YYNGEE. The CDR3 spans 15 residues. The CDR3 loop is CASSVGSQVNEKLFF.

The V call is TRBV5-1, the J call TRBJ2-3; there is no DNA to check the TCRdb D call of TRBD1. The CDR3 extends over 14 amino acids. The V gene's germline CDR1 is SGHRS and CDR2 YFSETQ. CDR3 amino acids: CASSGGVNTDTQYF.

V usage is TRBV5-1 and J usage is TRBJ2-7; the TCRdb D gene call, TRBD1, has no DNA to confirm it. Germline assignment: CDR1 SGHRS and CDR2 YFSETQ. The CDR3 length is 12 residues. This CDR3 reads CASSTGQGVQYF.

The V and J genes are TRBV14 and TRBJ1-5; TCRdb's D call of TRBD1 is untestable without DNA. The V gene's germline CDR1 is SGHDN and CDR2 FVKESK. CDR3 length equals 14 residues. CDR3 in amino acids: CASPQHRLNQPQHF.

This chain uses TRBV6-1 with TRBJ2-2; without DNA, the TCRdb call of TRBD1 cannot be checked. The CDR3 has 15 amino acids. The germline V gene encodes CDR1 MNHNS and CDR2 SASEGT. The CDR3 loop is CASRTHREDTGELFF.

V gene TRBV12-3 or TRBV12-4 combines with J gene TRBJ1-2; TCRdb lists TRBD1, though no DNA is available to test this call. The CDR3 is 15 amino acids. CDR3 protein: CASSPSRDPLYGYTF.

The gene calls are TRBV10-3 and TRBJ2-7; the TCRdb D gene call, TRBD1, has no DNA to confirm it. Germline loops: CDR1 ENHRY, CDR2 SYGVKD. The CDR3 is made up of 17 amino acids. CDR3 region: CAISESSYGTGSGEQYF.

The chain carries TRBV7-2 and TRBJ2-2; TCRdb's D gene call, TRBD1, goes unchecked for lack of DNA. The CDR3 sequence is 17 residues long. Germline-derived CDR1 and CDR2 are SGHTA and FQGNSA. The CDR3 protein is CASSPLARGLNTGELFF. The full variable domain, with the rest looked up from reference TRBV7-2 and TRBJ2-2, is GAGVSQSPSNKVTEKGKDVELRCDPISGHTALYWYRQSLGQGLEFLIYFQGNSAPDKSGLPSDRFSAERTGGSVSTLTIQRTQQEDSAVYLCASSPLARGLNTGELFFGEGSRLTVL.

The CDR3 loop reads CASSAPAGGVGTQYF. The chain joins TRBV5-4 to TRBJ2-5; TCRdb picks TRBD2, but there is no DNA to check that call. Germline CDR1 reads SGHNT; CDR2 reads YYREEE (reference sequence). The length of the CDR3 is 15 residues.

The gene calls are TRBV24-1 and TRBJ2-5; TCRdb lists TRBD1, though no DNA is available to test this call. The CDR3 spans 16 residues. Germline V gene sequence: CDR1 KGHDR, CDR2 SFDVKD. CDR3: CATSAGGGGMKETQYF.

V gene TRBV6-5 combines with J gene TRBJ2-1. This CDR3 spans 14 amino acids. Germline assignment: CDR1 MNHEY and CDR2 SVGAGI. This chain's CDR3 is CASSYSPFYNEQFF.

The chain recombines TRBV18 with TRBJ2-7; TCRdb proposes TRBD1, but this gene call is untestable without DNA. This CDR3 has 12 amino acids. The germline V gene has CDR1 KGHSH and CDR2 LQKENI. The chain's CDR3 is CASSRQGSEQYF.

The rearrangement links TRBV7-3 to TRBJ2-5. In germline, CDR1 is SGHTA, CDR2 FQGTGA. The CDR3 has 13 amino acids. This CDR3 is CASSLGLWETQYF.

This chain uses TRBV7-7 with TRBJ2-5; without DNA, the TCRdb call of TRBD2 cannot be checked. The CDR3 is 16 residues long. The germline CDR1 and CDR2 sequences are SSHAT and FNYEAQ (reference sequence). The CDR3 loop reads CASSPAYLSGGETQYF. Full variable domain (remainder filled in from reference TRBV7-7 and TRBJ2-5): GAGVSQSPRYKVTKRGQDVTLRCDPISSHATLYWYQQALGQGPEFLTYFNYEAQPDKSGLPSDRFSAERPEGSISTLTIQRTEQRDSAMYRCASSPAYLSGGETQYFGPGTRLLVL.

This chain joins TRBV15 and TRBJ2-5. Per the germline V gene, CDR1 is LNHNV and CDR2 is YYDKDF (reference sequence). The CDR3 contains 12 residues. CDR3 in amino acids: CATSRFEETQYF.